This TCR beta chain originates from a study of cytomegalovirus exposure and HLA in healthy donors. This clone was found a few times. At the DNA level, this CDR3 is encoded by other sequences in the same sample as well. Amplification used 60 Vbeta primers and 13 Jbeta primers. Measured with immunoSEQ multiplex PCR; TCRdb has only the in-frame clones, and not every one. The sample shows roughly 77,000 clones, around 9.1% of them seen only once. Trimming removed 2 bases from V and 7 bases from J, with 8 bases in between. From germline, CDR1 is SNHLY and CDR2 FYNNEI. The CDR3 runs to 12 residues. The sequenced sample was PBMCs. The receptor's source is a man aged 55 to 70 in good health and CMV-seropositive. The chain links TRBV2 to TRBJ1-2, with D uncertain. The CDR3 DNA reads as TGTGCCAGCAGTGAAAAGGGAGCTGGCTACACCTTC. This sequence encodes CASSEKGAGYTF.